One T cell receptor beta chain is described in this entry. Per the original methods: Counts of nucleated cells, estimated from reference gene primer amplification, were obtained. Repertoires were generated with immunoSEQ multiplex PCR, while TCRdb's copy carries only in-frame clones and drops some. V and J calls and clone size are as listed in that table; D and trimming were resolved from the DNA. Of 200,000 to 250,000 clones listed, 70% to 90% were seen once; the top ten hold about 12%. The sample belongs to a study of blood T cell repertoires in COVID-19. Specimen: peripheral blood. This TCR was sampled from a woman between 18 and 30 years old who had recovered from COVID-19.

The chain's CDR3 is CASSEWQGTNYGYTF. As DNA, the CDR3 is TGTGCCAGCAGTGAATGGCAGGGGACTAACTATGGCTACACCTTC. This sequence joins TRBV6-1 and TRBJ1-2; D is possibly TRBD1 (6 bases). The CDR3 is made up of 15 amino acids. Germline CDR1 is MNHNS and CDR2 is SASEGT. V shed 2 bases and J shed 0 bases, with 10 bases lying between them.